What follows are 2 T cell receptor beta chains derived from one specimen sequenced in a study of OX40 agonist ivuxolimab in advanced cancers. The table came from immunoSEQ multiplex PCR; TCRdb's copy has only in-frame clones and leaves some out. The sample has 60,000 to 100,000 clones, roughly four fifths seen once. This specimen was CD4+ or CD8+ T cells sorted from blood, taken in a trial of the OX40 agonist ivuxolimab. The receptors were sampled from an adult with an advanced solid tumor such as melanoma, head and neck, liver or kidney cancer.

The CDR3 bases are TGTGCCTCCTCCGGACTAGCGGTAACAGATACGCAGTATTTT. Translated, it gives CASSGLAVTDTQYF. The rearrangement uses TRBV30 and TRBJ2-3; 10 nucleotides agree with TRBD2. The CDR3 extends over 14 amino acids. V lost 7 bases to trimming and J lost 3 bases; unmatched junction nucleotides: 7. In germline, CDR1 is GTSNPN, CDR2 SVGIG (reference sequence).

This rearrangement joins TRBV7-2 to TRBJ2-5, with TRBD2 identical over 9 bases. This CDR3 comprises 16 residues. Germline CDR1 reads SGHTA; CDR2 reads FQGNSA. V was pared by 1 base and J by 7 bases, with 10 bases of the junction left unmatched. The CDR3 loop reads CASSLDGSGSFGTQYF. In nucleotides, the CDR3 is TGTGCCAGCAGCTTAGACGGTAGCGGGAGCTTTGGGACCCAGTACTTC.